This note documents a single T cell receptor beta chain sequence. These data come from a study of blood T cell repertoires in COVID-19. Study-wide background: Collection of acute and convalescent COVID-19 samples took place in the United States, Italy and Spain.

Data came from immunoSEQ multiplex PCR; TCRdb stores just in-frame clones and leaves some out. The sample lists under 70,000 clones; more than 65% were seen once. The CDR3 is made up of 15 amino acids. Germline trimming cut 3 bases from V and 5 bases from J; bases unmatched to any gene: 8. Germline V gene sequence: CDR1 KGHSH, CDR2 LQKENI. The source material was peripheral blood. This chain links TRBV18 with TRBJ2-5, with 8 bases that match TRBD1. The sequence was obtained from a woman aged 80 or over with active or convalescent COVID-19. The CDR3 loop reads CASSPVGQEGETQYF. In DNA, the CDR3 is TGTGCCAGCTCACCGGTGGGACAGGAAGGGGAGACCCAGTACTTC.